What follows describes a single T cell receptor beta chain. Its specificity is not known. The sample belongs to a study of cytomegalovirus exposure and HLA in healthy donors. Overall study context: Ancestry clustering placed roughly 86% of 350 to 500 genotyped donors in the Caucasian-associated cluster. Study-wide results and caveats: Earlier analysis yielded a pattern in which most TCR beta V segments were productive about 87% or about 30% of the time.

Whereas donors were nominally healthy upon sampling, unrecorded immune exposures were probable. Germline V gene sequence: CDR1 SGHRS, CDR2 YFSETQ. CDR3 length: 11 amino acids. Deletions cut 4 bases from V and 4 bases from J, with 5 bases between. Primers: 60 Vbeta forward and 13 Jbeta reverse. Method: immunoSEQ multiplex PCR; TCRdb's copy keeps in-frame clones and lacks some. Of roughly 160,000 clones listed, around 77% are singletons. Sequencing used PBMCs. The chain has TRBV5-1 and TRBJ2-5; D is undetermined. The source is a woman aged 45-65 years in good health and CMV-seropositive. Here the CDR3 DNA reads TGCGCCAGCAGCAACGGAGAGACCCAGTACTTC. Translation: CASSNGETQYF.